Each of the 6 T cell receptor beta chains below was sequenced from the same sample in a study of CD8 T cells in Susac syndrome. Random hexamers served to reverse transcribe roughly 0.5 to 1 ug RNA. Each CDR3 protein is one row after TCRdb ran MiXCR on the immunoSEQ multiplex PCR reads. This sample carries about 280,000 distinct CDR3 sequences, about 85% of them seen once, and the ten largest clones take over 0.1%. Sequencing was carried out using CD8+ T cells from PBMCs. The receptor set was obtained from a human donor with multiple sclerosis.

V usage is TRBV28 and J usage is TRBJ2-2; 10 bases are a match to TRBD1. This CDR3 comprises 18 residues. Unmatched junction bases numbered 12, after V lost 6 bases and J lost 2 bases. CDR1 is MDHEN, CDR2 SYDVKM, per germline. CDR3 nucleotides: TGTGCCAGCAGCTGGGACAGGGGAAGGGATTTTAACACCGGGGAGCTGTTTTTT. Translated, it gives CASSWDRGRDFNTGELFF.

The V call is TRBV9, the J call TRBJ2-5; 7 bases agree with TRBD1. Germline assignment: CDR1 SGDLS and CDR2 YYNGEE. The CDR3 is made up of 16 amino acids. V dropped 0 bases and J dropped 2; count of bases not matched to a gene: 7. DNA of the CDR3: TGTGCCAGCAGCGTAGAAGCCAGGGGGACGCAAGAGACCCAGTACTTC. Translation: CASSVEARGTQETQYF.

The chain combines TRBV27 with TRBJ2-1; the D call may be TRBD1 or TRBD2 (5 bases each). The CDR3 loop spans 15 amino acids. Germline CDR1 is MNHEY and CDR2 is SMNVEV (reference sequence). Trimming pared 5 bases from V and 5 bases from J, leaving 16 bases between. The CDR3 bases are TGTGCCAGCAGTGTCGTTCGGGACGTCAACAATGAGCAGTTCTTC. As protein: CASSVVRDVNNEQFF.

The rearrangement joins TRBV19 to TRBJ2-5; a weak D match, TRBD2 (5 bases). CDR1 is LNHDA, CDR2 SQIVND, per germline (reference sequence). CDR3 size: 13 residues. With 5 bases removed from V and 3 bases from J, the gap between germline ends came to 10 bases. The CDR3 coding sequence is TGTGCCAGTAGTCCCCCGGGAAAAGAGACCCAGTACTTC. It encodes CASSPPGKETQYF. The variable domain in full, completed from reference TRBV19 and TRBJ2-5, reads DGGITQSPKYLFRKEGQNVTLSCEQNLNHDAMYWYRQDPGQGLRLIYYSQIVNDFQKGDIAEGYSVSREKKESFPLTVTSAQKNPTAFYLCASSPPGKETQYFGPGTRLLVL.

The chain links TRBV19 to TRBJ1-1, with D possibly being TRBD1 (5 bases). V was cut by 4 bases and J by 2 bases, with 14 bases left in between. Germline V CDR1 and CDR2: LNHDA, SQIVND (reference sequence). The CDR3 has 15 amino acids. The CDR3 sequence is CASSTTGTLNTEAFF. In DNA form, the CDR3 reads TGTGCCAGTAGTACAACCGGGACTCTCAACACTGAAGCTTTCTTT. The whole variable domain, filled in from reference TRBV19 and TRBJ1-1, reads DGGITQSPKYLFRKEGQNVTLSCEQNLNHDAMYWYRQDPGQGLRLIYYSQIVNDFQKGDIAEGYSVSREKKESFPLTVTSAQKNPTAFYLCASSTTGTLNTEAFFGQGTRLTVV.

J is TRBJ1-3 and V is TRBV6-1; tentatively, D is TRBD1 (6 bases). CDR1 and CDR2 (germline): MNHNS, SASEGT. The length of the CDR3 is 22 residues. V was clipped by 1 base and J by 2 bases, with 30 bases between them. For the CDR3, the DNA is TGTGCCAGCAGTGAAGTACGGGCCCCATCGCCTACAGGGTCGAGACCTGGAAACACCATATATTTT. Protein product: CASSEVRAPSPTGSRPGNTIYF.